The 21 T cell receptor beta chains listed next were all sequenced from one sample in a study of T cell changes during pregnancy in multiple sclerosis. Sequencing was performed with immunoSEQ multiplex PCR; in TCRdb, only in-frame clones are kept and a portion is missing. The table records 45,000 to 65,000 clones, nearly 95% of them present only once. The sequencing here drew on CD4+ T cells from peripheral blood mononuclear cells, taken in the second trimester of pregnancy. The receptor set was obtained from a female donor with multiple sclerosis, enrolled in a pregnancy study.

J is TRBJ1-6 and V is TRBV5-1; D perhaps matches TRBD1 (6 bases). V lost 0 bases, J lost 6 bases, and 13 bases lay in between. From germline, CDR1 is SGHRS and CDR2 YFSETQ. The CDR3 length is 16 residues. CDR3: CASSLGGQGPNSPLHF. The CDR3 DNA reads TGCGCCAGCAGCTTGGGAGGTCAGGGGCCTAATTCACCCCTCCACTTT.

This sequence joins TRBV16 and TRBJ1-6, with TRBD1 matching 8 bases. Germline assignment: CDR1 KGHSY and CDR2 FQNENV. V was clipped by 1 base and J by 5 bases; unmatched bases: 1. The CDR3 runs 15 residues. Written as DNA, the CDR3 is TGTGCCAGCAGCCAATGGGGACAGGATAATTCACCCCTCCACTTT. This encodes CASSQWGQDNSPLHF.

This clone has just one count. Written as DNA, the CDR3 is TGCGCCAGCAGCCCTCCGGGACAGGGATATGGCTACACCTTC. Its protein product is CASSPPGQGYGYTF. The chain combines TRBV4-1 with TRBJ1-2; TRBD1 matches 9 bases. The CDR3 extends over 14 amino acids. Germline V gene lookup returns CDR1 MGHRA and CDR2 YSYEKL. With V trimmed by 4 bases and J by 5 bases, 5 bases remained unmatched.

Comments on this clone: Germline is not matched at one junction end, which may reflect a read error. The chain links TRBV7-7 to TRBJ2-2; D is uncertain. The CDR3 spans 14 residues. CDR1 is SSHAT, CDR2 FNYEAQ, per germline (reference sequence). The chain's CDR3 is CASSEVLSTGELFF. CDR3 coding DNA: TGTGCTAGCAGCGAGGTCTTGAGCACCGGGGAGCTGTTTTTT.

The chain joins TRBV5-5 to TRBJ2-5, with 9 nucleotides matching TRBD2. Trimming removed 2 bases from V and 3 bases from J; junction bases left unmatched: 8. CDR1 and CDR2 (germline): SGHKS, YYEKEE (reference sequence). The length of the CDR3 is 16 residues. DNA for the CDR3: TGTGCCAGCAGCTTTTTTAGCGGGGGCCTAAAAGAGACCCAGTACTTC. This gives the protein CASSFFSGGLKETQYF.

The table lists this clone with a count of one. The rearrangement uses TRBV29-1 and TRBJ2-7; 8 bases match TRBD1. Germline CDR1 and CDR2: SQVTM and ANQGSEA. This CDR3 contains 11 residues. The J segment lost 7 bases and the V segment lost 7 bases, leaving 6 bases of the junction unmatched. As DNA, the CDR3 is TGCAGCGCGCAGGGGGCTCGAGAGCAGTACTTC. It translates to CSAQGAREQYF.

The chain links TRBV7-8 to TRBJ1-6, with D possibly TRBD1 on 6 matching bases. Deletions cut 1 base from V and 9 bases from J, with 13 bases between. This CDR3 is 15 amino acids long. CDR1 SGHVS and CDR2 FQNEAQ come from the germline V gene. The DNA of the CDR3 is TGTGCCAGCAGCTTAGGAAGGGGGGGCACTTCACCCCTCCACTTT. It encodes CASSLGRGGTSPLHF.

This clone appeared once. This rearrangement joins TRBV9 to TRBJ1-4; D unclear. CDR1 and CDR2 from the germline V gene are SGDLS and YYNGEE. Trimming shortened V by 3 bases and J by 5 bases, and 11 bases separated the two germline ends. The CDR3 is 14 residues long. The CDR3 region has the DNA TGTGCCAGCAGCGCGTTAGGGAGGAATGAAAAACTGTTTTTT. Translation: CASSALGRNEKLFF.

This clone was detected once. The chain joins TRBV5-6 to TRBJ2-7; tentatively, D is TRBD2 (5 bases). The germline CDR1 and CDR2 sequences are SGHDT and YYEEEE. The CDR3 has 13 amino acids. Trimming left V 2 bases short and J 7 bases short, with 13 bases between. The CDR3 DNA follows: TGTGCCAGCAGCTTAAGGACTGGCAGGGAGCAGTACTTC. Translation: CASSLRTGREQYF.

The V gene is TRBV19, the J gene TRBJ1-6, with a tentative D call TRBD1 (5 bases). The V gene lost 7 bases and the J gene lost 4 bases, with 14 bases spanning the gap. Germline lookup yields CDR1 LNHDA and CDR2 SQIVND (reference sequence). The CDR3 totals 15 residues. The CDR3 protein is CASTPLGAYNSPLHF. The CDR3 region has the DNA TGTGCCAGTACCCCCTTAGGGGCTTATAATTCACCCCTCCACTTT.

The chain links TRBV7-2 to TRBJ2-2, with TRBD2 identical over 12 bases. Germline V lookup: CDR1 SGHTA, CDR2 FQGNSA. Trimming took 5 bases from V and 6 from J; bases not matched to a gene: 4. This CDR3 is 15 amino acids long. This CDR3 reads CASSQASGRAGELFF. As DNA, the CDR3 is TGTGCCAGCAGCCAAGCTAGCGGGAGGGCCGGGGAGCTGTTTTTT.

Only a few counts were recorded for this clone. For the CDR3, the DNA is TGTGCCATCAGGCGGGACACTGAAGCTTTCTTT. Residues: CAIRRDTEAFF. The chain has TRBV10-3 and TRBJ1-1; no clear D. CDR1 and CDR2 (germline): ENHRY, SYGVKD. V was trimmed by 6 bases and J by 3 bases, leaving 5 bases between them. The CDR3 has 11 amino acids.

The chain joins TRBV28 to TRBJ2-2; TRBD1 might be the D (6 bases). CDR3 length: 14 residues. Germline V gene sequence: CDR1 MDHEN, CDR2 SYDVKM. Trimming pared 3 bases from V and 6 bases from J, leaving 11 bases between. For the CDR3, the DNA is TGTGCCAGCAGTTTTGGGGGCGTCCCCGGGGAGCTGTTTTTT. Translated: CASSFGGVPGELFF.

J is TRBJ2-7 and V is TRBV7-8; a possible D gene is TRBD2 (6 bases). Germline V lookup: CDR1 SGHVS, CDR2 FQNEAQ. V lost 5 bases to trimming and J lost 4 bases, with 18 bases between them. This CDR3 is 15 amino acids long. The CDR3 is CASSRLEGKGYEQYF. The CDR3 region has the DNA TGTGCCAGCAGCCGGTTGGAGGGGAAGGGATACGAGCAGTACTTC.

The rearrangement links TRBV5-4 to TRBJ1-4, with 8 bases aligning to TRBD1. With V trimmed by 1 base and J by 4 bases, 6 bases remained unmatched. The CDR3 contains 16 residues. The germline gives CDR1 SGHNT, CDR2 YYREEE (reference sequence). The CDR3 sequence: CASSLQGAGSNEKLFF. CDR3 coding DNA: TGTGCCAGCAGCTTGCAGGGGGCGGGGAGTAATGAAAAACTGTTTTTT.

The rearrangement uses TRBV10-3 and TRBJ2-3; maybe TRBD1 (5 bases). The V gene's germline CDR1 is ENHRY and CDR2 SYGVKD. CDR3 length equals 12 residues. The V end lost 7 bases, the J end lost 6 bases, and 11 bases lay between the germline ends. The CDR3 is CAIMGQGDTQYF. The CDR3 DNA sequence: TGTGCCATCATGGGCCAGGGTGATACGCAGTATTTT.

The CDR3: CASSLGTSGGQGTQYF. The CDR3 region has the DNA TGTGCCAGCAGCTTAGGGACTAGCGGGGGGCAGGGGACCCAGTACTTC. The chain joins TRBV11-2 to TRBJ2-5, with TRBD2 matching 14 bases. CDR3 size: 16 residues. The germline V gene has CDR1 SGHAT and CDR2 FQNNGV. Unmatched junction bases numbered 5, after V lost 1 base and J lost 7 bases.

J is TRBJ1-3 and V is TRBV18; D ambiguous. V shed 4 bases and J shed 2 bases, with 12 bases lying between them. The CDR3 loop spans 15 amino acids. The V gene's germline CDR1 is KGHSH and CDR2 LQKENI. Here the CDR3 DNA reads TGTGCCAGCTCACTGGGCCTGCTGGCTGGAAACACCATATATTTT. As protein: CASSLGLLAGNTIYF. Looking up the rest from reference TRBV18 and TRBJ1-3 gives the full variable domain: NAGVMQNPRHLVRRRGQEARLRCSPMKGHSHVYWYRQLPEEGLKFMVYLQKENIIDESGMPKERFSAEFPKEGPSILRIQQVVRGDSAAYFCASSLGLLAGNTIYFGEGSWLTVV.

This chain uses TRBV5-5 with TRBJ2-7, with a tentative D call TRBD1 (5 bases). Trimming shortened V by 5 bases and J by 3 bases, and 18 bases separated the two germline ends. Germline loops: CDR1 SGHKS, CDR2 YYEKEE (reference sequence). CDR3 length equals 15 residues. DNA of the CDR3: TGTGCCAGCAGACGCGACAGTGCTCGGAGCTACGAGCAGTACTTC. Amino acid sequence: CASRRDSARSYEQYF. The variable domain in full, completed from reference TRBV5-5 and TRBJ2-7, reads DAGVTQSPTHLIKTRGQQVTLRCSPISGHKSVSWYQQVLGQGPQFIFQYYEKEERGRGNFPDRFSARQFPNYSSELNVNALLLGDSALYLCASRRDSARSYEQYFGPGTRLTVT.

The V gene is TRBV7-9, the J gene TRBJ1-5; the match to TRBD1 covers 9 bases. Germline V lookup: CDR1 SEHNR, CDR2 FQNEAQ (reference sequence). J gave up 3 bases and V 5 bases, and 5 bases lay outside the gene matches. This CDR3 region has 15 residues. DNA for the CDR3: TGTGCCAGCAGCGCAGGGACAGGGAACAATCAGCCCCAGCATTTT. Protein sequence: CASSAGTGNNQPQHF.

The CDR3: CASSFTSTLNEKLFF. As DNA, the CDR3 is TGTGCCAGCAGTTTCACGTCGACTCTTAATGAAAAACTGTTTTTT. This chain links TRBV27 with TRBJ1-4; unclear D gene. V was pared by 3 bases and J by 4 bases, with 12 bases between. The germline V gene encodes CDR1 MNHEY and CDR2 SMNVEV (reference sequence). The CDR3 totals 15 residues.